The next 29 T cell receptor beta chains were all read from a single sample in a study of T cell responses to AZD1222 COVID-19 vaccine. TCRdb's table, derived via immunoSEQ multiplex PCR, lists solely in-frame clones and lacks some. The top ten clones hold 3% to 3.5% of a sample with about 110,000 clones, 89% of them seen once. The input for sequencing was peripheral blood, taken on day 0 of MenACWY control vaccination. Receptors were obtained from an adult in good health.

Only one count was recorded for this clone. The V gene is TRBV4-3, the J gene TRBJ1-2; no definite D call. The CDR3 contains 12 residues. Trimming removed 1 base at V and 8 bases at J, with 8 bases between. Germline V CDR1 and CDR2: LGHNA, YSLEER. The CDR3 reads CASSQVGGGYTF. DNA for the CDR3: TGCGCCAGCAGCCAAGTGGGAGGGGGCTACACCTTC.

This chain joins TRBV7-9 and TRBJ2-7; 7 nucleotides line up with TRBD1. Trimming at V came to 1 base and at J to 5 bases, leaving 5 bases not matched to a gene. From germline, CDR1 is SEHNR and CDR2 FQNEAQ (reference sequence). The CDR3 consists of 14 residues. The CDR3 is CASSLGTGIDEQYF. The CDR3, as DNA: TGTGCCAGCAGCTTAGGGACAGGCATCGACGAGCAGTACTTC.

V usage is TRBV6-2 or TRBV6-3 and J usage is TRBJ1-1; unclear D gene. The V end lost 1 base, the J end lost 3 bases, and 12 bases lay between the germline ends. Germline values: CDR1 MNHEY, CDR2 SVGEGT. The CDR3 has 15 amino acids. Here the CDR3 DNA reads TGTGCCAGCAGTTACTTACCCGTGGAGTACACTGAAGCTTTCTTT. This sequence encodes CASSYLPVEYTEAFF.

The chain joins TRBV6-1 to TRBJ1-2; D call uncertain. Per germline, CDR1 MNHNS and CDR2 SASEGT. V was shortened by 3 bases and J by 3 bases, with 8 bases between the two germline ends. The CDR3 has 13 amino acids. The CDR3: CASSEGGYYGYTF. CDR3 coding DNA: TGTGCCAGCAGTGAGGGCGGATACTATGGCTACACCTTC.

The rearrangement joins TRBV11-3 to TRBJ1-3; D gene unclear. This CDR3 is built from 14 residues. V lost 2 bases and J lost 0, with 5 bases in between. CDR1 SGHNT and CDR2 YENEEA come from the germline V gene. CDR3 in amino acids: CASSLQSSGNTIYF. CDR3 bases: TGTGCCAGCAGCTTACAGTCCTCTGGAAACACCATATATTTT.

The chain couples TRBV2 to TRBJ2-3, with 8 positions matching TRBD1. V shed 3 bases and J 6 bases; nucleotides not matched to a gene: 8. This CDR3 has 15 amino acids. Germline lookup yields CDR1 SNHLY and CDR2 FYNNEI. CDR3 DNA: TGTGCCAGCAGTGAGCAGGGGGCGGGTGGGGATACGCAGTATTTT. Translation: CASSEQGAGGDTQYF.

The chain employs TRBV4-3 and TRBJ2-1, with 8 bases identical to TRBD2. CDR1 and CDR2 from the germline V gene are LGHNA and YSLEER. Losses at the gene ends were 4 bases for V and 2 bases for J; bases not matched to a gene: 7. This CDR3 contains 16 residues. The CDR3 sequence is CASSPSGGDTYNEQFF. CDR3 DNA sequence: TGCGCCAGCAGCCCCTCCGGGGGGGACACCTACAATGAGCAGTTCTTC.

This chain uses TRBV21-1 with TRBJ2-2; the table gives TRBD1 as D, unverified against the DNA. TRBV21-1 is tagged as a pseudogene. The CDR3 extends over 15 amino acids. Here the CDR3 reads CASSPWDRATGELFF. For the CDR3, the DNA is TGTGCCAGCAGCCCCTGGGACAGGGCGACCGGGGAGCTGTTTTTT.

The rearrangement links TRBV27 to TRBJ1-2; no reliable D call. Trimming removed 4 bases at V and 4 bases at J, with 13 bases between. The CDR3 has 14 amino acids. From germline, CDR1 is MNHEY and CDR2 SMNVEV (reference sequence). The CDR3 here is CASSSSVGLYGYTF. In nucleotides, the CDR3 is TGTGCCAGCAGTTCGAGTGTAGGGCTCTATGGCTACACCTTC.

The chain has TRBV28 and TRBJ1-2; possibly TRBD1 for D (5 bases). Trimming removed 1 base from V and 8 bases from J, with 14 bases in between. The germline V gene has CDR1 MDHEN and CDR2 SYDVKM. The CDR3 is made up of 14 amino acids. CDR3 in DNA: TGTGCCAGCAGTTTATTATCGGGGTCAGGGGGCTACACCTTC. This translates into CASSLLSGSGGYTF.

This clone was recorded only once. The genes are TRBV5-1 and TRBJ1-1, with D hard to call. The germline CDR1 and CDR2 sequences are SGHRS and YFSETQ. Trimming stripped 0 bases from V and 10 bases from J, with 16 bases between. This CDR3 comprises 14 residues. The CDR3 DNA reads TGCGCCAGCAGCTTGGAGTCTCCTCCTCCGGGAGCTTTCTTT. Translation gives CASSLESPPPGAFF.

Written as DNA, the CDR3 is TGTGCCACCAGTGAGCCAGATGGCGGGGGGGCCTCTACGCAGTATTTT. Translating gives CATSEPDGGGASTQYF. The chain uses TRBV24-1 and TRBJ2-3, with TRBD2 matching 9 bases. The V gene end was trimmed by 4 bases and the J gene end by 8 bases; junction bases not matched to a gene: 12. CDR3 size: 16 residues. Germline V CDR1 and CDR2: KGHDR, SFDVKD.

The chain recombines TRBV5-1 with TRBJ1-5; unclear D gene. The V gene lost 2 bases and the J gene lost 0 bases, with 9 bases spanning the gap. From germline, CDR1 is SGHRS and CDR2 YFSETQ. The CDR3 is 15 residues long. DNA for the CDR3: TGCGCCAGCAGCTTTGACGGCCATAGCAATCAGCCCCAGCATTTT. Translation gives CASSFDGHSNQPQHF.

The chain joins TRBV6-5 to TRBJ1-1; D gene ambiguous. Germline V CDR1 and CDR2: MNHEY, SVGAGI. CDR3 length: 13 residues. Trimming shortened V by 6 bases and J by 1 base, and 9 bases separated the two germline ends. In nucleotides, the CDR3 is TGTGCCAGCAGGACAAGCGGGAACACTGAAGCTTTCTTT. Its protein product is CASRTSGNTEAFF.

The V and J genes are TRBV7-9 and TRBJ1-2; tentatively, D is TRBD1 (6 bases). CDR1 is SEHNR and CDR2 is FQNEAQ in the germline V gene (reference sequence). The CDR3 covers 13 residues. Trimming left V 10 bases short and J 4 bases short, with 16 bases between. This CDR3 reads CATELGGTYGYTF. CDR3 sequence (DNA): TGTGCCACCGAATTAGGGGGGACCTATGGCTACACCTTC.

J is TRBJ1-5 and V is TRBV2; D possibly corresponds to TRBD1 (6 bases). The V end lost 6 bases, the J end lost 1 base, and 13 bases lay between the germline ends. The CDR3 extends over 15 amino acids. CDR1 is SNHLY and CDR2 is FYNNEI in the germline V gene. The CDR3 spells CASSPSQGSNQPQHF. CDR3 sequence (DNA): TGTGCCAGCAGCCCATCACAGGGAAGCAATCAGCCCCAGCATTTT.

V usage is TRBV5-6 and J usage is TRBJ1-4, with a tentative D call TRBD1 (5 bases). The V gene's germline CDR1 is SGHDT and CDR2 YYEEEE. Trimming cost V 5 bases and J 0 bases, with 14 bases left between them. This CDR3 region has 16 residues. The CDR3 is CASRGRINSTNEKLFF. The CDR3 region has the DNA TGTGCCAGCAGGGGGCGAATCAATTCAACTAATGAAAAACTGTTTTTT.

This clone was detected only once. V gene TRBV5-4 combines with J gene TRBJ1-2; D perhaps matches TRBD1 (6 bases). CDR1 SGHNT and CDR2 YYREEE come from the germline V gene (reference sequence). Trimming removed 1 base at V and 4 bases at J, with 11 bases between. The CDR3 has 14 amino acids. The CDR3 region has the DNA TGTGCCAGCAGCTTGCAGGGGTCCGGCTATGGCTACACCTTC. Translation: CASSLQGSGYGYTF.

This clone occurred a few times. V and J are TRBV5-6 and TRBJ1-3; 7 bases match TRBD1. The V gene end was trimmed by 4 bases and the J gene end by 5 bases; junction bases not matched to a gene: 15. CDR1 SGHDT and CDR2 YYEEEE come from the germline V gene. This CDR3 comprises 17 residues. The CDR3 DNA follows: TGTGCCAGCAGCGGAGCTGATAGTCCAGGGGGGCGAAACACCATATATTTT. It codes for CASSGADSPGGRNTIYF.

The V gene is TRBV5-1, the J gene TRBJ2-6, with D possibly matching TRBD1 (5 bases). Germline CDR1 SGHRS, CDR2 YFSETQ. Trimming removed 7 bases at V and 1 base at J, with 21 bases between. The CDR3 is made up of 18 amino acids. CDR3 DNA sequence: TGCGCCAGCGCCGCCGGAACAGGATTAGGGTCTGGGGCCAACGTCCTGACTTTC. Amino acid sequence: CASAAGTGLGSGANVLTF.

The chain combines TRBV27 with TRBJ1-1; no definite D call. The germline gives CDR1 MNHEY, CDR2 SMNVEV (reference sequence). The CDR3 is 13 amino acids. V gave up 0 bases and J gave up 7 bases, with 9 bases separating them. CDR3 coding DNA: TGTGCCAGCAGTTTATCAAGGCTGAGTGAAGCTTTCTTT. The encoded protein is CASSLSRLSEAFF.

The DNA of the CDR3 is TGTGCCAGCAGCTTATCCCGGGACACTGAAGCTTTCTTT. This translates into CASSLSRDTEAFF. The chain recombines TRBV7-2 with TRBJ1-1; D unresolved. Trimming took off 2 bases at V and 3 bases at J, with 7 bases between the two ends. CDR3 length: 13 residues. Germline-derived CDR1 and CDR2 are SGHTA and FQGNSA.

V gene TRBV19 combines with J gene TRBJ2-7; D possibly uses TRBD1 or TRBD2 (5 bases each). V lost 8 bases, J lost 0 bases, and 20 bases lay in between. Germline assignment: CDR1 LNHDA and CDR2 SQIVND (reference sequence). The CDR3 sequence is 16 residues long. CDR3 sequence reads: CASSSTWDPASYEQYF. DNA of the CDR3: TGTGCCAGTTCCTCAACGTGGGACCCTGCCTCCTACGAGCAGTACTTC.

This clone was found once. The chain carries TRBV3-1 (or the pseudogene TRBV3-2) and TRBJ1-2; D is perhaps TRBD1 (5 bases). This CDR3 has 14 amino acids. V was trimmed by 1 base and J by 8 bases, leaving 14 bases between them. Germline CDR1 is LGHDT and CDR2 is YNNKEL (reference sequence). The CDR3 DNA follows: TGTGCCAGCAGCCAAGCGACAGCCCTATGGGGCTACACCTTC. It encodes CASSQATALWGYTF.

The chain carries TRBV6-5 and TRBJ2-7; D may be TRBD1 (6 bases). CDR1 is MNHEY, CDR2 SVGAGI, per germline. CDR3 length equals 14 residues. With 6 bases removed from V and 0 bases from J, the gap between germline ends came to 12 bases. CDR3 DNA: TGTGCCAGCAGCATTAAGGGGGACTCCTACGAGCAGTACTTC. Protein: CASSIKGDSYEQYF.

The chain has TRBV7-2 and TRBJ2-2; TRBD2 matches 11 bases. V shed 5 bases and J 3 bases; nucleotides not matched to a gene: 14. The CDR3 sequence is 19 residues long. Germline V gene sequence: CDR1 SGHTA, CDR2 FQGNSA. CDR3 nucleotide sequence: TGTGCCAGCAGCCCTGTCCTAGCGGGGGGCGTAGGTTACACCGGGGAGCTGTTTTTT. The encoded protein is CASSPVLAGGVGYTGELFF.

J is TRBJ2-5 and V is TRBV2, with D unclear. The germline V gene has CDR1 SNHLY and CDR2 FYNNEI. The length of the CDR3 is 12 residues. Between the trimmed V and J ends, which lost 1 base and 7 bases, there was a span of 7 bases. The chain's CDR3 is CASSEGWVTQYF. DNA of the CDR3: TGTGCCAGCAGTGAAGGGTGGGTGACCCAGTACTTC. Complete variable domain (other parts from reference TRBV2 and TRBJ2-5): EPEVTQTPSHQVTQMGQEVILRCVPISNHLYFYWYRQILGQKVEFLVSFYNNEISEKSEIFDDQFSVERPDGSNFTLKIRSTKLEDSAMYFCASSEGWVTQYFGPGTRLLVL.

This chain links TRBV18 with TRBJ2-7; D is possibly TRBD1 or TRBD2 (5 bases each). Trimming took 2 bases from V and 2 from J, leaving 13 bases between them. Per the germline V gene, CDR1 is KGHSH and CDR2 is LQKENI. CDR3 size: 15 residues. The CDR3 DNA is TGTGCCAGCTCACCAATATTAGGGGACCCCTACGAGCAGTACTTC. This encodes CASSPILGDPYEQYF.

This clone was seen a single time. V and J are TRBV30 and TRBJ2-7; D is unclear. Per the germline V gene, CDR1 is GTSNPN and CDR2 is SVGIG (reference sequence). Between the trimmed V and J ends, which lost 2 bases and 4 bases, there was a span of 9 bases. The CDR3 runs 12 residues. CDR3 in amino acids: CAWSIVRYEQYF. CDR3 in DNA: TGTGCCTGGAGTATCGTCCGATACGAGCAGTACTTC.